The 20 T cell receptor beta chains reported below all come from one sample, sequenced in a study of T cells in Graves' hyperthyroidism and ophthalmopathy. RNA transcripts gave rise to amplified TCR beta CDR3 regions. The HTBI primer set was used in a first-round RT-PCR of the TCR CDR3. TCRdb processed the multiplex PCR reads anew with MiXCR; each CDR3 protein has one entry. The sample includes a few hundred thousand distinct CDR3 sequences, 13% of them seen just once. Sequenced material: blood. These receptors were taken from a man aged 25 to 40 with Graves' hyperthyroidism that later progressed to Graves' ophthalmopathy.

This clonotype was picked up many times. The rearrangement joins TRBV7-2 to TRBJ2-7; the match to TRBD1 covers 9 bases. The CDR3 consists of 15 residues. Per the germline V gene, CDR1 is SGHTA and CDR2 is FQGNSA. V gave up 1 base and J gave up 6 bases; unmatched junction bases: 7. The CDR3 DNA sequence: TGTGCCAGCAGCTTAGTGCGGGACAGGGAAGGCGAGCAGTACTTC. Translating gives CASSLVRDREGEQYF.

This clonotype came up a few times. The chain carries TRBV6-1 and TRBJ2-2, with 10 bases aligning to TRBD1. The germline V gene has CDR1 MNHNS and CDR2 SASEGT. Germline trimming cut 4 bases from V and 8 bases from J; bases unmatched to any gene: 7. CDR3 size: 15 residues. The CDR3 loop reads CASSAPGQGSGELFF. The CDR3 DNA is TGTGCCAGCAGTGCACCGGGACAGGGGTCTGGGGAGCTGTTTTTT.

V and J are TRBV19 and TRBJ2-5, with D uncertain. Trimming took 8 bases from V and 1 from J, leaving 5 bases between them. Germline CDR1 LNHDA, CDR2 SQIVND (reference sequence). This CDR3 spans 11 amino acids. The DNA of the CDR3 is TGTGCCAGTGGTCCCCAAGAGACCCAGTACTTC. This translates into CASGPQETQYF.

This clonotype appeared a few times. The rearrangement uses TRBV6-6 and TRBJ2-3, with D perhaps TRBD1 or TRBD2 (6 bases each). CDR1 is MNHNY and CDR2 is SVGAGI in the germline V gene (reference sequence). The CDR3 runs to 17 residues. V dropped 0 bases and J dropped 2 bases, with 15 bases sitting between them. CDR3 sequence reads: CASSYSGIGGYTDTQYF. The CDR3 bases are TGTGCCAGCAGTTACTCCGGCATAGGGGGGTACACAGATACGCAGTATTTT.

The table lists this clonotype with many counts. The rearrangement joins TRBV28 to TRBJ2-7; 8 nucleotides agree with TRBD1. The CDR3 length is 15 residues. From germline, CDR1 is MDHEN and CDR2 SYDVKM. V lost 3 bases to trimming and J lost 3 bases; unmatched junction nucleotides: 7. The chain's CDR3 is CASSFQGALNYEQYF. The CDR3 bases are TGTGCCAGCAGTTTTCAGGGGGCGCTAAACTACGAGCAGTACTTC.

This clonotype has just a few counts. The genes are TRBV3-1 and TRBJ1-6; no clear D gene. CDR3 length: 16 residues. Germline loops: CDR1 LGHDT, CDR2 YNNKEL (reference sequence). V gave up 1 base and J gave up 0 bases, with 7 bases separating them. The CDR3 bases are TGTGCCAGCAGCCAAGGACTGAACTCCTATAATTCACCCCTCCACTTT. This codes for CASSQGLNSYNSPLHF.

Ten or more counts support this clonotype. This chain connects TRBV20-1 to TRBJ2-4; D is ambiguous. The CDR3 is 12 amino acids. Trimming shortened V by 4 bases and J by 0 bases, and 4 bases separated the two germline ends. Looked up from germline, CDR1 is DFQATT and CDR2 is SNEGSKA (reference sequence). CDR3 sequence (DNA): TGCAGTGCTAATTTAGCCAAAAACATTCAGTACTTC. Its translation is CSANLAKNIQYF.

The chain joins TRBV19 to TRBJ1-5; D is possibly TRBD1 (6 bases). Germline CDR1 reads LNHDA; CDR2 reads SQIVND (reference sequence). CDR3 length equals 15 residues. V lost 4 bases to trimming and J lost 5 bases, with 15 bases between them. CDR3 in DNA: TGTGCCAGTAGTAAACCCGACAGGTCCTATCAGCCCCAGCATTTT. It codes for CASSKPDRSYQPQHF.

Of note for this clonotype: A single base separates this from a much larger clone, so it may be a read error. The gene calls are TRBV18 and TRBJ2-7; 9 positions agree with TRBD1. This CDR3 contains 16 residues. Germline CDR1 KGHSH, CDR2 LQKENI. The CDR3 DNA reads TGTGCCAGCCCACCAGCGCCGGGACAGGGCTCCTACGAGCAGTACTTC. The encoded protein is CASPPAPGQGSYEQYF.

The sample holds many counts of this clonotype. The chain recombines TRBV6-1 with TRBJ2-5; 7 bases line up with TRBD1. V shed 4 bases, J shed 2 bases, and the junction held 1 base outside the gene matches. Germline-derived CDR1 and CDR2 are MNHNS and SASEGT. The CDR3 consists of 13 residues. CDR3 sequence (DNA): TGTGCCAGCAGTGCGGGACAGCAAGAGACCCAGTACTTC. Residues: CASSAGQQETQYF.

In its sample, this clonotype was seen many times. This sequence joins TRBV28 and TRBJ2-1, with TRBD1 identical over 9 bases. V dropped 10 bases and J dropped 6; count of bases not matched to a gene: 7. The CDR3 contains 13 residues. Germline lookup yields CDR1 MDHEN and CDR2 SYDVKM. In DNA form, the CDR3 reads TGTGCCACAAGGGGACAGGGACTCAATGAGCAGTTCTTC. This translates into CATRGQGLNEQFF.

This clonotype was detected many times. The genes are TRBV11-2 and TRBJ2-6; D is ambiguous. V lost 5 bases and J 0 bases, leaving 8 bases between the germline ends. The CDR3 spans 15 residues. CDR1 and CDR2 from the germline V gene are SGHAT and FQNNGV. The CDR3 coding sequence is TGTGCCAGCAGCCCGGACCTCTCTGGGGCCAACGTCCTGACTTTC. This sequence encodes CASSPDLSGANVLTF.

This clonotype was counted at least ten times. V and J are TRBV12-5 and TRBJ2-3, with D possibly being TRBD1 or TRBD2 (6 bases each). The CDR3 is 15 amino acids. The germline CDR1 and CDR2 sequences are LGHNT and FRNRAP. Trimming pared 2 bases from V and 0 bases from J, leaving 9 bases between. CDR3 coding DNA: TGTGCTAGTGGTTTGAGAGGGGGGAGCACAGATACGCAGTATTTT. Residues: CASGLRGGSTDTQYF.

This clonotype was found many times. The chain links TRBV11-2 to TRBJ2-5, with TRBD2 matching 10 bases. The CDR3 extends over 18 amino acids. Germline CDR1 SGHAT, CDR2 FQNNGV. V lost 5 bases, J lost 4 bases, and 16 bases stayed unmatched. The CDR3 loop is CASSPPHHWVAGGETQYF. DNA of the CDR3: TGTGCCAGCAGCCCCCCTCATCACTGGGTAGCGGGGGGAGAGACCCAGTACTTC.

V gene TRBV29-1 combines with J gene TRBJ2-7; D not resolved. V was clipped by 6 bases and J by 7 bases, with 10 bases between them. Germline CDR1 SQVTM, CDR2 ANQGSEA. The CDR3 is 10 amino acids. CDR3 bases: TGCAGCGTGTTAAACGGGGAGCAGTACTTC. Amino acids: CSVLNGEQYF.

Comments on this clonotype: A much larger clonotype is one base distant, so this may be a read error. The chain links TRBV12-3 or TRBV12-4 to TRBJ2-3, with 8 bases that match TRBD2. The CDR3 covers 14 residues. V lost 5 bases, J lost 1 base, and 2 bases stayed unmatched. CDR3: CASSKLAGTDTQYF. For the CDR3, the DNA is TGTGCCAGCAGTAAACTAGCGGGCACAGATACGCAGTATTTT.

This clonotype was observed a handful of times. V is TRBV30 and J is TRBJ1-5, with D hard to call. The length of the CDR3 is 14 residues. In germline, CDR1 is GTSNPN, CDR2 SVGIG (reference sequence). V lost 0 bases and J 10 bases, leaving 16 bases between the germline ends. This CDR3 is CAWSVRAGSRPQHF. The CDR3 DNA sequence: TGTGCCTGGAGTGTACGGGCAGGCTCAAGACCCCAGCATTTT.

Many counts were recorded for this clonotype. V usage is TRBV7-3 and J usage is TRBJ1-3; unclear D gene. CDR1 is SGHTA, CDR2 FQGTGA, per germline. V lost 0 bases to trimming and J lost 0 bases, with 3 bases between them. The CDR3 loop spans 14 amino acids. CDR3 amino acids: CASSLTSSGNTIYF. CDR3 coding DNA: TGTGCCAGCAGCTTAACCAGCTCTGGAAACACCATATATTTT. The full variable domain, its missing parts supplied by reference TRBV7-3 and TRBJ1-3, is GAGVSQTPSNKVTEKGKYVELRCDPISGHTALYWYRQSLGQGPEFLIYFQGTGAADDSGLPNDRFFAVRPEGSVSTLKIQRTERGDSAVYLCASSLTSSGNTIYFGEGSWLTVV.

This clonotype has just a few counts. The V call is TRBV7-9, the J call TRBJ1-1; tentative D call: TRBD1 (5 bases). Between the trimmed V and J ends, which lost 5 bases and 0 bases, there was a span of 13 bases. This CDR3 comprises 15 residues. Germline assignment: CDR1 SEHNR and CDR2 FQNEAQ (reference sequence). CDR3 DNA sequence: TGTGCCAGCAGCCCCGTCGGGGGGATGAACACTGAAGCTTTCTTT. This encodes CASSPVGGMNTEAFF. Full variable domain (remainder filled in from reference TRBV7-9 and TRBJ1-1): DTGVSQNPRHKITKRGQNVTFRCDPISEHNRLYWYRQTLGQGPEFLTYFQNEAQLEKSRLLSDRFSAERPKGSFSTLEIQRTEQGDSAMYLCASSPVGGMNTEAFFGQGTRLTVV.

This clonotype was picked up a small number of times. V and J are TRBV6-5 and TRBJ2-5, with D perhaps matching TRBD1 (5 bases). This CDR3 region has 17 residues. Trimming pared 0 bases from V and 0 bases from J, leaving 14 bases between. Germline CDR1 MNHEY, CDR2 SVGAGI. CDR3 bases: TGTGCCAGCAGTTACTCGATTGCCAGGGCGAACCAAGAGACCCAGTACTTC. Its translation: CASSYSIARANQETQYF.